Below, 28 T cell receptor beta chains from the same sample are listed, as sequenced in a study of brain T cells in children with intractable seizures. Data came from immunoSEQ multiplex PCR; TCRdb stores just in-frame clones and leaves some out. The sample has 340,000 or so clones; 85% to 95% are singletons. Documented time point: blood from clinic visit 5 months post-surgery; TSC patient then seizure free. This specimen consisted of peripheral blood, obtained roughly 5 months after surgery. Receptors originate from a boy in the first two years of life with tuberous sclerosis and intractable seizures.

The chain joins TRBV12-3 or TRBV12-4 to TRBJ1-1; D unresolved. The CDR3 totals 12 residues. The ends were cut back, 1 base at V and 5 bases at J, with 5 bases in the middle. CDR3 residues: CASSLEGTEAFF. CDR3 in DNA: TGTGCCAGCAGTTTAGAAGGAACTGAAGCTTTCTTT.

The V and J genes are TRBV10-3 and TRBJ1-3, with D uncertain. The V and J ends lost 0 bases and 2 bases respectively, with 5 bases between them. CDR1 is ENHRY, CDR2 SYGVKD, per germline. This CDR3 is built from 14 residues. CDR3 in amino acids: CAISESGTGNTIYF. CDR3 DNA: TGTGCCATCAGTGAGTCAGGGACTGGAAACACCATATATTTT.

V usage is TRBV18 and J usage is TRBJ2-7, with D possibly being TRBD2 (6 bases). The CDR3 spans 15 residues. Germline loops: CDR1 KGHSH, CDR2 LQKENI. Trimming stripped 3 bases from V and 0 bases from J, with 12 bases between. CDR3 in DNA: TGTGCCAGCTCACCGGGGACTGCAGCCTCCTACGAGCAGTACTTC. Protein product: CASSPGTAASYEQYF.

The V and J genes are TRBV19 and TRBJ1-2; the match to TRBD1 covers 8 bases. Germline V gene data show CDR1 as LNHDA and CDR2 as SQIVND (reference sequence). The CDR3 contains 15 residues. The junction had 8 bases not matched to a gene; V was cut back by 4 bases and J by 4 bases. DNA of the CDR3: TGTGCCAGTAGTACGTCGGCAGGGGGCTTCTATGGCTACACCTTC. Amino acid sequence: CASSTSAGGFYGYTF.

The chain links TRBV11-2 to TRBJ2-3; 9 nucleotides align to TRBD2. The V and J ends lost 7 bases and 6 bases, in that order; junction bases with no gene match: 17. This CDR3 is built from 17 residues. Germline CDR1 is SGHAT and CDR2 is FQNNGV. CDR3 loop: CASTYFPSGTSMDTQYF. CDR3 sequence (DNA): TGTGCCAGCACCTACTTCCCCTCCGGGACTAGCATGGATACGCAGTATTTT.

V usage is TRBV30 and J usage is TRBJ1-1, with D uncertain. Germline assignment: CDR1 GTSNPN and CDR2 SVGIG (reference sequence). Trimming shortened V by 4 bases and J by 4 bases, and 13 bases separated the two germline ends. The CDR3 runs to 13 residues. The CDR3: CAWTMVWGTEAFF. The CDR3 DNA reads TGTGCCTGGACTATGGTGTGGGGCACTGAAGCTTTCTTT.

This clone was detected only once. The chain recombines TRBV27 with TRBJ2-5; 8 bases agree with TRBD2. CDR3 length equals 15 residues. Trimming at V came to 5 bases and at J to 5 bases, leaving 10 bases not matched to a gene. The germline CDR1 and CDR2 sequences are MNHEY and SMNVEV (reference sequence). DNA for the CDR3: TGTGCCAGCAGTCCGACGGGGGGGCGGGAGGAGACCCAGTACTTC. Translating gives CASSPTGGREETQYF.

The CDR3 nucleotides read TGTGCCAGCAGCTTCAGGGAAGGAGGCTACACCTTC. This sequence encodes CASSFREGGYTF. V gene TRBV11-3 combines with J gene TRBJ1-2; the D gene is possibly TRBD1 (5 bases). Per the germline V gene, CDR1 is SGHNT and CDR2 is YENEEA. CDR3 size: 12 residues. The germline V and J ends were trimmed by 3 bases and 8 bases, with 10 bases remaining between them.

The gene calls are TRBV19 and TRBJ1-2; 9 nucleotides align to TRBD1. Trimming took 5 bases from V and 6 from J; bases not matched to a gene: 13. Germline CDR1 LNHDA, CDR2 SQIVND (reference sequence). This CDR3 spans 16 amino acids. The CDR3 bases are TGTGCCAGTAGTCATAGTCGGGACAGGGTATTTCATGGCTACACCTTC. Its translation: CASSHSRDRVFHGYTF.

This rearrangement joins TRBV19 to TRBJ1-2; perhaps TRBD1 as D (5 bases). The germline gives CDR1 LNHDA, CDR2 SQIVND (reference sequence). The CDR3 runs 13 residues. V was cut by 4 bases and J by 8 bases, with 14 bases left in between. The CDR3 nucleotides are TGTGCCAGTAGTAAGCCGTCCGGGGGAGGCTACACCTTC. Translating it yields CASSKPSGGGYTF.

This chain uses TRBV6-1 with TRBJ1-5; the D is unclear. The V gene lost 2 bases and the J gene lost 3 bases, with 14 bases spanning the gap. The CDR3 sequence is 16 residues long. Germline CDR1 and CDR2: MNHNS and SASEGT. The DNA of the CDR3 is TGTGCCAGCAGTGAATACGGGGTCGGGGACAATCAGCCCCAGCATTTT. It yields the protein CASSEYGVGDNQPQHF.

The rearrangement joins TRBV6-5 to TRBJ2-3; possible D gene TRBD2, 5 bases. The germline CDR1 and CDR2 sequences are MNHEY and SVGAGI. The germline V and J ends were trimmed by 0 bases and 4 bases, with 8 bases remaining between them. The CDR3 length is 14 residues. The DNA of the CDR3 is TGTGCCAGCAGTTACTCGCCTAGCTCAGATACGCAGTATTTT. This translates into CASSYSPSSDTQYF.

The J gene is TRBJ2-5, the V gene TRBV3-1 (or the pseudogene TRBV3-2); TRBD2 matches 8 bases. Germline V gene lookup returns CDR1 LGHDT and CDR2 YNNKEL (reference sequence). V shed 4 bases, J shed 5 bases, and the junction held 9 bases outside the gene matches. The CDR3 has 15 residues. This chain's CDR3 is CASSRKRGSFETQYF. CDR3 sequence (DNA): TGTGCCAGCAGCCGGAAGCGGGGGTCCTTTGAGACCCAGTACTTC.

The chain links TRBV9 to TRBJ1-2; a possible D gene is TRBD1 (6 bases). This CDR3 is 13 amino acids long. The V end was cut by 3 bases, the J end by 7 bases, with 13 bases between. The germline gives CDR1 SGDLS, CDR2 YYNGEE. CDR3 loop: CASSAGTRGGYTF. The CDR3 DNA follows: TGTGCCAGCAGCGCCGGGACCAGGGGTGGCTACACCTTC.

This clone came up a few times. V usage is TRBV28 and J usage is TRBJ1-5; D is ambiguous. Trimming took off 7 bases at V and 4 bases at J, with 17 bases between the two ends. The CDR3 runs 15 residues. Germline V gene lookup returns CDR1 MDHEN and CDR2 SYDVKM. The CDR3 sequence is CASNEVGSSNQPQHF. The CDR3 region has the DNA TGTGCCAGCAACGAGGTAGGGAGCTCTAATCAGCCCCAGCATTTT. Using reference TRBV28 and TRBJ1-5 for the parts outside the CDR3, the full variable domain is DVKVTQSSRYLVKRTGEKVFLECVQDMDHENMFWYRQDPGLGLRLIYFSYDVKMKEKGDIPEGYSVSREKKERFSLILESASTNQTSMYLCASNEVGSSNQPQHFGDGTRLSIL.

The sample holds one count of this clone. The germline gene is not matched at one end of the junction; a read error may be the cause. V usage is TRBV7-7 and J usage is TRBJ1-6, with D possibly being TRBD1 (6 bases). From germline, CDR1 is SSHAT and CDR2 FNYEAQ (reference sequence). The CDR3 runs to 21 residues. CDR3 amino acids: CASSLVEEGGASSSYNSPLHF. CDR3 nucleotide sequence: TGTGCTAGCAGCTTAGTGGAAGAGGGGGGTGCTAGCAGCTCCTATAATTCACCCCTCCACTTT.

This chain links TRBV19 with TRBJ2-3, with a tentative D call TRBD1 (5 bases). Germline V lookup: CDR1 LNHDA, CDR2 SQIVND (reference sequence). With 5 bases removed from V and 1 base from J, the gap between germline ends came to 7 bases. The CDR3 sequence is 13 residues long. The CDR3 DNA follows: TGTGCCAGTAGTCCACAGGGCACAGATACGCAGTATTTT. Amino acid sequence: CASSPQGTDTQYF.

This chain uses TRBV5-1 with TRBJ1-1; D is uncertain. Germline V CDR1 and CDR2: SGHRS, YFSETQ. V dropped 4 bases and J dropped 5 bases, with 12 bases sitting between them. The CDR3 has 13 residues. CDR3 nucleotides: TGCGCCAGCAGCACTGGTCCGGGGACTGAAGCTTTCTTT. It specifies CASSTGPGTEAFF.

As to this clone: Other DNA sequences in the sample encode the same CDR3. V usage is TRBV7-9 and J usage is TRBJ1-5, with D possibly TRBD1 on 5 matching bases. The CDR3 is 13 amino acids. Trimming cost V 1 base and J 9 bases, with 10 bases left between them. The germline gives CDR1 SEHNR, CDR2 FQNEAQ (reference sequence). The CDR3 sequence: CASSLGGGRPQHF. For the CDR3, the DNA is TGTGCCAGCAGCTTAGGGGGGGGTCGGCCCCAGCATTTT.

J is TRBJ2-5 and V is TRBV18; 7 bases agree with TRBD1. CDR1 and CDR2 (germline): KGHSH, LQKENI. Trimming cost V 5 bases and J 1 base; bases outside gene matches: 7. The CDR3 length is 15 residues. CDR3: CASSSLQGSQETQYF. The CDR3 bases are TGTGCCAGCTCATCCCTACAGGGGTCCCAAGAGACCCAGTACTTC.

Only one count was recorded for this clone. This chain connects TRBV19 to TRBJ1-1; perhaps TRBD1 as D (5 bases). Between the trimmed V and J ends, which lost 4 bases and 4 bases, there was a span of 13 bases. In germline, CDR1 is LNHDA, CDR2 SQIVND (reference sequence). The CDR3 totals 14 residues. CDR3 sequence: CASSTRRDGTEAFF. The CDR3 coding sequence is TGTGCCAGTAGTACACGTAGGGACGGCACTGAAGCTTTCTTT.

V is TRBV12-5 and J is TRBJ2-7; 10 nucleotides agree with TRBD1. Germline V gene lookup returns CDR1 LGHNT and CDR2 FRNRAP. The J segment lost 3 bases and the V segment lost 2 bases, leaving 1 base of the junction unmatched. CDR3 length equals 14 residues. DNA of the CDR3: TGTGCTAGTGGTTTGAGGACAGGGGGCTACGAGCAGTACTTC. The encoded protein is CASGLRTGGYEQYF. Complete variable domain (other parts from reference TRBV12-5 and TRBJ2-7): DARVTQTPRHKVTEMGQEVTMRCQPILGHNTVFWYRQTMMQGLELLAYFRNRAPLDDSGMPKDRFSAEMPDATLATLKIQPSEPRDSAVYFCASGLRTGGYEQYFGPGTRLTVT.

This clone was counted between two and nine times. The rearrangement uses TRBV2 and TRBJ1-1, with unresolved D. The CDR3 loop spans 14 amino acids. CDR1 is SNHLY, CDR2 FYNNEI, per germline. V dropped 3 bases and J dropped 1 base, with 9 bases sitting between them. The CDR3: CASSEGRRNTEAFF. In DNA form, the CDR3 reads TGTGCCAGCAGTGAGGGCAGGCGGAACACTGAAGCTTTCTTT.

This clone was seen just once. The chain employs TRBV30 and TRBJ1-3; no reliable D call. The CDR3 length is 14 residues. Between the trimmed V and J ends, which lost 8 bases and 0 bases, there was a span of 14 bases. In germline, CDR1 is GTSNPN, CDR2 SVGIG (reference sequence). CDR3 nucleotide sequence: TGTGCCGGATTTGACGGGTTCTCTGGAAACACCATATATTTT. This gives the protein CAGFDGFSGNTIYF.

The chain is built from TRBV9 and TRBJ2-3; the match to TRBD2 covers 10 bases. The CDR3 is 17 amino acids. Germline V CDR1 and CDR2: SGDLS, YYNGEE. V lost 0 bases, J lost 8 bases, and 12 bases stayed unmatched. The CDR3 DNA reads TGTGCCAGCAGCGTAGATTATAGCGGGGGGTCCGCGGCTACGCAGTATTTT. It codes for CASSVDYSGGSAATQYF.

Here the CDR3 DNA reads TGTGCCAGCAGTCTCGACACCGGGGAGCTGTTTTTT. Encoded protein: CASSLDTGELFF. V and J are TRBV27 and TRBJ2-2; D is unclear. The germline V and J ends were trimmed by 5 bases and 3 bases, with 4 bases remaining between them. Germline loops: CDR1 MNHEY, CDR2 SMNVEV (reference sequence). The CDR3 extends over 12 amino acids.

This clone was found once. The chain combines TRBV30 with TRBJ2-2; 8 bases line up with TRBD1. J lost 7 bases, V lost 2 bases, and 6 bases had no gene match. This CDR3 spans 14 amino acids. Germline assignment: CDR1 GTSNPN and CDR2 SVGIG (reference sequence). The CDR3 coding sequence is TGTGCCTGGAGTTCTGGACAGGGTTACGGGGAGCTGTTTTTT. Residues: CAWSSGQGYGELFF.

The CDR3 reads CASTNTGSGANVLTF. The CDR3 DNA reads TGTGCCAGCACCAATACAGGCTCTGGGGCCAACGTCCTGACTTTC. The chain carries TRBV6-5 and TRBJ2-6, with D maybe TRBD1 (5 bases). CDR3 length: 15 residues. Germline-derived CDR1 and CDR2 are MNHEY and SVGAGI. The germline V and J ends were trimmed by 7 bases and 0 bases, with 10 bases remaining between them.